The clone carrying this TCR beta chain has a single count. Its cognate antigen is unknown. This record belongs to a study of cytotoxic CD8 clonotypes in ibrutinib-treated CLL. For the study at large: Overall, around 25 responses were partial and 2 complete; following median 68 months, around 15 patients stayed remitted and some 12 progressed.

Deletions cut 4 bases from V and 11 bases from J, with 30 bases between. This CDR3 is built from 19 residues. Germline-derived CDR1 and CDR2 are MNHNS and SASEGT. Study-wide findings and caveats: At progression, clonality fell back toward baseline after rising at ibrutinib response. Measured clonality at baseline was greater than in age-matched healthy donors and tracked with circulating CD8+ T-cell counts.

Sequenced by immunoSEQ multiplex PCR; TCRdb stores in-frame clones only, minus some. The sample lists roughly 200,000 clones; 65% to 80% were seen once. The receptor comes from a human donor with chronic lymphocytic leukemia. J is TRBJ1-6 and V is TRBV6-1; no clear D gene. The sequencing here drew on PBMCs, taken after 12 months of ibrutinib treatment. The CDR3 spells CASSANPKSDGRGWPPLHF. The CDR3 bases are TGTGCCAGCAGTGCCAACCCTAAATCGGACGGTCGGGGATGGCCACCCCTCCACTTT.